The 22 T cell receptor beta chains below were found in one sample sequenced in a study of blood T cells in healthy people across ages. Alongside a J-beta primer mix, a sample-barcoded 5' primer served in a second PCR lasting about 6 to 12 cycles. TCRdb analysed the 5' RACE reads with MiXCR anew, one entry per CDR3 protein. The sample yields about 970,000 distinct CDR3 sequences, roughly half seen once. The sequencing sample was made of blood. The receptor set was obtained from an older woman in good health.

The sample holds many counts of this clonotype. J is TRBJ2-5 and V is TRBV25-1; 7 bases line up with TRBD1. Looked up from germline, CDR1 is MGHDK and CDR2 is SYGVNS. The CDR3 spans 14 residues. Unmatched junction bases numbered 12, after V lost 3 bases and J lost 11 bases. This CDR3 is CASSDPGQSLRQYF. The CDR3 nucleotides read TGTGCCAGCAGTGACCCGGGACAGTCCCTTAGGCAGTACTTC.

A note on this clonotype: One end of the junction is discordant with germline, which a read error may explain. The chain couples TRBV15 to TRBJ1-3, with D unresolved. The germline V gene encodes CDR1 LNHNV and CDR2 YYDKDF (reference sequence). The CDR3 contains 13 residues. The DNA for the CDR3 is TGTGCCACCGGCAGAGATCGGCGAAACGCCATATATTTT. Its translation: CATGRDRRNAIYF. Drawing the rest from reference TRBV15 and TRBJ1-3, the complete variable domain is DAMVIQNPRYQVTQFGKPVTLSCSQTLNHNVMYWYQQKSSQAPKLLFHYYDKDFNNEADTPDNFQSRRPNTSFCFLDIRSPGLGDTAMYLCATGRDRRNAIYFGEGSWLTVV.

The CDR3 sequence: CASTHLSGELFF. For the CDR3, the DNA is TGTGCCAGTACCCATTTGTCCGGGGAGCTGTTTTTT. The chain uses TRBV19 and TRBJ2-2; D remains ambiguous. The V end was cut by 7 bases, the J end by 6 bases, with 9 bases between. The CDR3 is 12 amino acids. Germline V CDR1 and CDR2: LNHDA, SQIVND (reference sequence).

This clonotype has a single count. This chain links TRBV5-1 with TRBJ2-3, with D possibly TRBD2 on 6 matching bases. CDR3 length: 14 amino acids. Per the germline V gene, CDR1 is SGHRS and CDR2 is YFSETQ. The V and J ends lost 0 bases and 5 bases respectively, with 10 bases between them. This chain's CDR3 is CASSLGTTRDTQYF. The CDR3 DNA follows: TGCGCCAGCAGCTTGGGGACGACTAGAGATACGCAGTATTTT.

The chain joins TRBV18 to TRBJ2-3; D might be TRBD2 (7 bases). The CDR3 is 15 residues long. Trimming left V 5 bases short and J 4 bases short, with 16 bases between. Germline CDR1 KGHSH, CDR2 LQKENI. CDR3 sequence reads: CASSGGARRADTQYF. CDR3 sequence (DNA): TGTGCCAGCTCAGGGGGGGCCAGGAGAGCAGATACGCAGTATTTT.

The chain employs TRBV20-1 and TRBJ2-5; D is uncertain. The CDR3 sequence is 16 residues long. Trimming left V 1 base short and J 4 bases short, with 19 bases between. CDR1 and CDR2 from the germline V gene are DFQATT and SNEGSKA (reference sequence). The CDR3 DNA reads as TGCAGTGCTAGAGTTGGTACCGTGAACCCCATAGAGACCCAGTACTTC. Translating gives CSARVGTVNPIETQYF.

The gene calls are TRBV4-2 and TRBJ2-3; 8 nucleotides match TRBD2. The CDR3 has 15 amino acids. Germline CDR1 is LGHNA and CDR2 is YNFKEQ. Trimming at V came to 1 base and at J to 5 bases, leaving 5 bases not matched to a gene. In DNA, the CDR3 is TGTGCCAGCAGCCAAGCACTAGCGGCGGGAGATACGCAGTATTTT. Translated: CASSQALAAGDTQYF.

The rearrangement links TRBV29-1 to TRBJ2-1, with TRBD2 identical over 8 bases. CDR3 length equals 14 residues. The germline V gene encodes CDR1 SQVTM and CDR2 ANQGSEA. After removal of 6 bases from V and 6 bases from J, the junction contained 10 bases not matched to a gene. The CDR3 region is CSVAGAAPFNEQFF. The DNA of the CDR3 is TGCAGCGTAGCGGGAGCGGCCCCGTTCAATGAGCAGTTCTTC.

This clonotype came up a few times. This rearrangement joins TRBV13 to TRBJ1-6, with 9 positions matching TRBD1. Germline V CDR1 and CDR2: PRHDT, FYEKMQ (reference sequence). V was pared by 5 bases and J by 8 bases, with 10 bases of the junction left unmatched. The CDR3 length is 16 residues. CDR3 protein: CASSLTGQGRHSPLHF. The CDR3 bases are TGTGCCAGCAGCCTAACAGGACAGGGGCGCCATTCACCCCTCCACTTT.

This clonotype was observed a handful of times. The chain couples TRBV7-7 to TRBJ2-7, with 10 bases aligning to TRBD2. CDR1 and CDR2 (germline): SSHAT, FNYEAQ (reference sequence). Trimming at V came to 2 bases and at J to 3 bases, leaving 4 bases not matched to a gene. The CDR3 runs 15 residues. The CDR3 coding sequence is TGTGCCAGCAGCTTAAATCCTAGCGGGAGCTACGAGCAGTACTTC. Translated: CASSLNPSGSYEQYF.

This clonotype has more than one count but fewer than ten. The genes are TRBV6-7 and TRBJ2-7; 7 bases fit TRBD2. The J call may be in error: the DNA end matches TRBJ2-5 better. TRBV6-7 is recorded as an ORF, its role being uncertain. The CDR3 loop spans 15 amino acids. The CDR3 here is CASSYSRLAAETQYF. The CDR3 nucleotides read TGTGCCAGCAGTTACTCGAGGCTAGCGGCAGAGACCCAGTACTTC.

The V gene is TRBV29-1, the J gene TRBJ2-5, with D maybe TRBD2 (6 bases). The assigned J gene may be wrong: the sequence end matches TRBJ2-7 better. There are 14 residues in the CDR3. CDR1 and CDR2 from the germline V gene are SQVTM and ANQGSEA. CDR3 protein: CSAKRGTPVDEQYF. In DNA form, the CDR3 reads TGCAGCGCCAAACGCGGGACCCCGGTCGACGAGCAGTACTTC.

V and J are TRBV9 and TRBJ2-5; unclear D gene. V dropped 0 bases and J dropped 5 bases, with 11 bases sitting between them. Germline CDR1 and CDR2: SGDLS and YYNGEE. The CDR3 is 14 amino acids. The CDR3 DNA is TGTGCCAGCAGCGTAGCCCCTGGGTTTGAGACCCAGTACTTC. Its translation is CASSVAPGFETQYF.

Points on this clonotype: Its ends do not fully match the called genes, so a read error is possible. The chain uses TRBV5-1 and TRBJ1-4; the D gene is possibly TRBD1 (5 bases). CDR3 length: 15 residues. Germline V lookup: CDR1 SGHRS, CDR2 YFSETQ. The CDR3, as DNA: TGCGCCAGCAGCTTGGAGGGGAGGACGAGGGAAAAACTTTTTTTT. The encoded protein is CASSLEGRTREKLFF.

This clonotype occurred many times. The chain links TRBV28 to TRBJ2-1; unclear D gene. The V end was cut by 5 bases, the J end by 5 bases, with 13 bases between. Germline V gene sequence: CDR1 MDHEN, CDR2 SYDVKM. The CDR3 loop spans 14 amino acids. The CDR3 coding sequence is TGTGCCAGCAGTCCTTTTTACACCAACAATGAGCAGTTCTTC. Its protein is CASSPFYTNNEQFF.

Concerning this clonotype itself: A junction boundary mismatches the germline segment, possibly from a read error. The V and J genes are TRBV6-5 and TRBJ2-7; a weak D match, TRBD2 (5 bases). The CDR3 consists of 14 residues. CDR1 is MNHEY, CDR2 SVGAGI, per germline. CDR3 sequence: CTSSNRGMGYEQYF. The CDR3 DNA sequence: TGTACCAGCAGTAACCGGGGAATGGGGTACGAGCAGTACTTC.

The chain recombines TRBV24-1 with TRBJ2-5; unclear D gene. CDR3 length: 14 residues. Germline CDR1 and CDR2: KGHDR and SFDVKD. The germline V and J ends were trimmed by 4 bases and 5 bases, with 13 bases remaining between them. CDR3 coding DNA: TGTGCCACCAGTGACCCCGACACGAGGGAGACCCAGTACTTC. Residues: CATSDPDTRETQYF.

The V and J genes are TRBV12-3 or TRBV12-4 and TRBJ1-2; tentatively, D is TRBD1 (6 bases). The germline V and J ends were trimmed by 3 bases and 6 bases, with 14 bases remaining between them. CDR3 length: 14 residues. CDR3 region: CASSLTTGRNGYTF. CDR3 bases: TGTGCCAGCAGTTTGACGACAGGAAGAAATGGCTACACCTTC.

This clonotype was counted ten times or more. This rearrangement joins TRBV30 to TRBJ1-5; D is perhaps TRBD1 (5 bases). The V and J ends lost 5 bases and 4 bases respectively, with 18 bases between them. Germline V CDR1 and CDR2: GTSNPN, SVGIG (reference sequence). The CDR3 totals 15 residues. CDR3 protein: CAWGGNRLGNQPQHF. As DNA, the CDR3 is TGTGCCTGGGGGGGGAACCGATTAGGGAATCAGCCCCAGCATTTT.

There are a few counts of this clonotype. The rearrangement links TRBV28 to TRBJ2-5; D is possibly TRBD1 (5 bases). The CDR3 sequence is 14 residues long. V lost 6 bases and J 4 bases, leaving 15 bases between the germline ends. Per the germline V gene, CDR1 is MDHEN and CDR2 is SYDVKM. The CDR3 coding sequence is TGTGCCAGCAGCCCCTTGACAGCGTCAGAGACCCAGTACTTC. It is translated as CASSPLTASETQYF.

The CDR3 region is CSARDAGFSSTDTQYF. DNA of the CDR3: TGCAGTGCTAGAGACGCAGGGTTTTCTAGCACAGATACGCAGTATTTT. The rearrangement joins TRBV20-1 to TRBJ2-3; possible D gene TRBD1, 5 bases. The CDR3 spans 16 residues. From germline, CDR1 is DFQATT and CDR2 SNEGSKA (reference sequence). Trimming removed 0 bases at V and 0 bases at J, with 13 bases between.

This chain connects TRBV7-2 to TRBJ1-5, with 9 bases lining up with TRBD1. Germline CDR1 is SGHTA and CDR2 is FQGNSA. The junction had 7 bases not matched to a gene; V was cut back by 4 bases and J by 0 bases. CDR3 length: 17 amino acids. The CDR3: CASSYGTGWNSNQPQHF. The CDR3 nucleotides read TGTGCCAGCAGCTATGGGACAGGGTGGAATAGCAATCAGCCCCAGCATTTT.